These 32 T cell receptor beta chains originate from one sample sequenced in a study of HIV-infected patients and healthy controls. Roughly three months, about 14 weeks, into antiretroviral therapy, follow-up blood was collected. All unsorted peripheral T cells were captured because whole blood was used without fractionation. Reverse transcription used 500 to 550 ng RNA and constant-region primers for alpha and beta. Each of the alpha and beta chains got its own library through chain-specific third strand synthesis with indices. MiXCR was run by TCRdb on the 5' RACE reads, yielding one entry per CDR3 protein. The repertoire holds about 5,500 distinct CDR3 sequences, with 8.5% to 9% as singletons. The source material was blood, sampled during antiretroviral therapy. The receptors shown here come from an adult with HIV infection.

V and J are TRBV15 and TRBJ2-1; D possibly corresponds to TRBD2 (6 bases). The CDR3 contains 14 residues. Germline CDR1 LNHNV, CDR2 YYDKDF (reference sequence). Trimming left V 3 bases short and J 9 bases short, with 15 bases between. The CDR3 sequence: CATSRAGSGGEQFF. The CDR3 DNA sequence: TGTGCCACCAGCAGGGCCGGGAGTGGCGGTGAGCAGTTCTTC.

This clonotype is termed medium-sized. The rearrangement joins TRBV10-2 to TRBJ2-5; maybe TRBD2 (5 bases). Trimming stripped 6 bases from V and 5 bases from J, with 10 bases between. The germline CDR1 and CDR2 sequences are WSHSY and SAAADI. The CDR3 is 12 residues long. The CDR3 DNA is TGCGCCAGCAGAGGGAGCCGGGAGACCCAGTACTTC. It codes for CASRGSRETQYF.

In its sample, this clonotype was seen many times. The chain uses TRBV6-1 and TRBJ2-7; 10 bases line up with TRBD1. With V trimmed by 10 bases and J by 0 bases, 9 bases remained unmatched. The V gene's germline CDR1 is MNHNS and CDR2 SASEGT. This CDR3 has 15 amino acids. The CDR3 nucleotides read TGTGCCACCGGGACAGGGGCAAGCAGCTCCTACGAGCAGTACTTC. It codes for CATGTGASSSYEQYF.

This clonotype is medium-sized by share. The rearrangement joins TRBV2 to TRBJ1-2; D is perhaps TRBD1 (6 bases). Germline CDR1 is SNHLY and CDR2 is FYNNEI. This CDR3 is built from 13 residues. Trimming cost V 6 bases and J 8 bases, with 16 bases left between them. The CDR3 coding sequence is TGTGCCAGCAGCCCGGACAGAATGGGAGGCTACACCTTC. Translation gives CASSPDRMGGYTF.

At least ten counts were recorded for this clonotype. This chain links TRBV5-4 with TRBJ2-4; D unclear. This CDR3 is 13 amino acids long. Trimming left V 4 bases short and J 10 bases short, with 15 bases between. Germline V lookup: CDR1 SGHNT, CDR2 YYREEE (reference sequence). This CDR3 reads CASSDGLSGIQYF. For the CDR3, the DNA is TGTGCCAGCAGCGATGGGCTGTCAGGTATTCAGTACTTC.

Sample share makes this clonotype medium-sized. V and J are TRBV5-4 and TRBJ2-5, with 13 bases fitting TRBD2. V lost 2 bases, J lost 3 bases, and 7 bases stayed unmatched. CDR1 is SGHNT and CDR2 is YYREEE in the germline V gene (reference sequence). CDR3 length equals 17 residues. As DNA, the CDR3 is TGTGCCAGCAGCTTACTCCGAGGGACTAGCGGGGAAGAGACCCAGTACTTC. Translated, it gives CASSLLRGTSGEETQYF.

Relative to its sample, this clonotype is medium-sized (0.01 to 0.1%). This chain joins TRBV6-5 and TRBJ1-1; tentatively, D is TRBD1 (6 bases). Germline values: CDR1 MNHEY, CDR2 SVGAGI. Trimming removed 0 bases at V and 1 base at J, with 12 bases between. CDR3 length: 16 amino acids. CDR3 coding DNA: TGTGCCAGCAGTTACTCAGGGGGGAGTAGGAACACTGAAGCTTTCTTT. This codes for CASSYSGGSRNTEAFF.

The table lists this clonotype with many counts. This chain joins TRBV14 and TRBJ2-3; 9 bases line up with TRBD1. Looked up from germline, CDR1 is SGHDN and CDR2 is FVKESK. The V and J ends lost 4 bases and 4 bases, in that order; junction bases with no gene match: 9. CDR3 length equals 16 residues. This CDR3 is CASSPLGTGSADTQYF. The DNA of the CDR3 is TGTGCCAGCAGCCCTCTAGGGACAGGGTCCGCAGATACGCAGTATTTT.

By sample share, this clonotype is large. The CDR3 sequence is CASSLTDRVHEQYF. CDR3 DNA sequence: TGTGCCAGCAGCTTAACGGACAGGGTACACGAGCAGTACTTC. This chain uses TRBV7-8 with TRBJ2-7, with 8 bases matching TRBD1. Trimming at V came to 2 bases and at J to 5 bases, leaving 5 bases not matched to a gene. Per germline, CDR1 SGHVS and CDR2 FQNEAQ. This CDR3 region has 14 residues. The full variable domain, completed using reference TRBV7-8 and TRBJ2-7, is GAGVSQSPRYKVAKRGQDVALRCDPISGHVSLFWYQQALGQGPEFLTYFQNEAQLDKSGLPSDRFFAERPEGSVSTLKIQRTQQEDSAVYLCASSLTDRVHEQYFGPGTRLTVT.

This clonotype counts as medium-sized. This chain connects TRBV7-8 to TRBJ1-1, with no clear D. The CDR3 is made up of 16 amino acids. V was shortened by 1 base and J by 1 base, with 13 bases between the two germline ends. CDR1 and CDR2 (germline): SGHVS, FQNEAQ. For the CDR3, the DNA is TGTGCCAGCAGCTTAGGGGTACAATGGAGGAACACTGAAGCTTTCTTT. Amino acids: CASSLGVQWRNTEAFF.

There are many counts of this clonotype. This chain connects TRBV7-9 to TRBJ1-4; D gene unclear. This CDR3 contains 14 residues. Germline CDR1 SEHNR, CDR2 FQNEAQ (reference sequence). The ends were cut back, 1 base at V and 5 bases at J, with 8 bases in the middle. The CDR3 coding sequence is TGTGCCAGCAGCTTAGGGAGATCAAATGAAAAACTGTTTTTT. Encoded protein: CASSLGRSNEKLFF.

This clonotype has more than one count but fewer than ten. This chain uses TRBV2 with TRBJ2-1; the D is unclear. The length of the CDR3 is 13 residues. CDR1 is SNHLY and CDR2 is FYNNEI in the germline V gene. Deletions cut 5 bases from V and 5 bases from J, with 10 bases between. CDR3 loop: CASSPYRDNEQFF. In nucleotides, the CDR3 is TGTGCCAGCAGTCCTTATCGGGACAATGAGCAGTTCTTC.

By its share, this clonotype is medium-sized. The chain recombines TRBV7-9 with TRBJ2-1, with D perhaps TRBD2 (5 bases). CDR1 and CDR2 (germline): SEHNR, FQNEAQ (reference sequence). Trimming cost V 5 bases and J 8 bases, with 16 bases left between them. The CDR3 sequence is 14 residues long. The CDR3 DNA follows: TGTGCCAGCAGCCCTCAGTATCACGGGGATGAGCAGTTCTTC. It codes for CASSPQYHGDEQFF.

This clonotype was seen ten or more times. This CDR3 reads CASSLDGARSGELFF. The CDR3 DNA reads TGTGCCAGCAGCTTAGATGGGGCCAGGTCTGGGGAGCTGTTTTTT. The genes are TRBV11-2 and TRBJ2-2; a possible D gene is TRBD1 (5 bases). CDR3 length equals 15 residues. V shed 0 bases and J shed 8 bases, with 13 bases lying between them. Germline V gene sequence: CDR1 SGHAT, CDR2 FQNNGV.

On this clonotype itself: This may be a read error: a much more frequent sequence differs by one nucleotide. This chain joins TRBV28 and TRBJ1-1; tentative D call: TRBD1 (5 bases). CDR3 length: 13 residues. Germline loops: CDR1 MDHEN, CDR2 SYDVKM. CDR3 protein: CTSSGGRMSEAFF. CDR3 DNA sequence: TGTACCAGCAGCGGGGGACGGATGAGTGAAGCTTTCTTT.

This clonotype showed up many times. J is TRBJ2-1 and V is TRBV11-2; 8 nucleotides match TRBD2. The CDR3 runs to 15 residues. The trim removed 1 base at V and 7 bases at J, leaving 6 bases unmatched. Germline lookup yields CDR1 SGHAT and CDR2 FQNNGV. CDR3 in DNA: TGTGCCAGCAGCTTAGCGGGAGGGCCGGGAAATGAGCAGTTCTTC. It is translated as CASSLAGGPGNEQFF.

CDR3 amino acids: CSAPRQGGNQPQHF. The CDR3 DNA reads TGCAGTGCTCCCCGACAGGGTGGCAATCAGCCCCAGCATTTT. J is TRBJ1-5 and V is TRBV20-1; 7 positions agree with TRBD1. Germline trimming cut 5 bases from V and 2 bases from J; bases unmatched to any gene: 6. This CDR3 region has 14 residues. CDR1 and CDR2 from the germline V gene are DFQATT and SNEGSKA (reference sequence).

The rearrangement links TRBV20-1 to TRBJ2-7; TRBD2 matches at 7 bases. CDR1 is DFQATT and CDR2 is SNEGSKA in the germline V gene (reference sequence). After removal of 6 bases from V and 3 bases from J, the junction contained 17 bases not matched to a gene. This CDR3 region has 16 residues. The CDR3 DNA sequence: TGCAGTGCCTCCCCCTTCGGGCTAGCGGTTGACTACGAGCAGTACTTC. Translated, it gives CSASPFGLAVDYEQYF.

This clonotype came up many times. The chain joins TRBV27 to TRBJ2-1, with 11 nucleotides matching TRBD2. V shed 3 bases, J shed 8 bases, and the junction held 6 bases outside the gene matches. The CDR3 length is 15 residues. Germline V gene data show CDR1 as MNHEY and CDR2 as SMNVEV (reference sequence). CDR3 amino acids: CASSFRTSGSDEQFF. In DNA, the CDR3 is TGTGCCAGCAGTTTCCGGACTAGCGGGTCCGATGAGCAGTTCTTC.

In its sample, this clonotype was seen many times. The gene calls are TRBV12-3 or TRBV12-4 and TRBJ2-5, with TRBD1 matching 7 bases. This CDR3 spans 15 amino acids. Germline trimming cut 6 bases from V and 5 bases from J; bases unmatched to any gene: 12. CDR3 region: CASSRGQVGWETQYF. In nucleotides, the CDR3 is TGTGCCAGCAGCCGCGGACAGGTCGGATGGGAGACCCAGTACTTC.

In its sample, this clonotype was seen many times. The V and J genes are TRBV5-1 and TRBJ2-5; TRBD1 might be the D (5 bases). CDR1 and CDR2 from the germline V gene are SGHRS and YFSETQ. With 5 bases removed from V and 1 base from J, the gap between germline ends came to 9 bases. This CDR3 contains 13 residues. In DNA form, the CDR3 reads TGCGCCAGCAGGGACAAGCCCCAAGAGACCCAGTACTTC. Translated, it gives CASRDKPQETQYF. Based on the CDR3 plus reference TRBV5-1 and TRBJ2-5, the full variable domain is KAGVTQTPRYLIKTRGQQVTLSCSPISGHRSVSWYQQTPGQGLQFLFEYFSETQRNKGNFPGRFSGRQFSNSRSEMNVSTLELGDSALYLCASRDKPQETQYFGPGTRLLVL.

By share, this clonotype ranks as medium-sized. This chain's CDR3 is CASSLARDEQFF. As DNA, the CDR3 is TGTGCCAGCAGCTTAGCCAGGGATGAGCAGTTCTTC. The chain recombines TRBV7-8 with TRBJ2-1, with D possibly matching TRBD1 (5 bases). Trimming left V 0 bases short and J 8 bases short, with 5 bases between. The CDR3 sequence is 12 residues long. The germline CDR1 and CDR2 sequences are SGHVS and FQNEAQ. Combining the CDR3 with reference TRBV7-8 and TRBJ2-1 gives the whole variable domain GAGVSQSPRYKVAKRGQDVALRCDPISGHVSLFWYQQALGQGPEFLTYFQNEAQLDKSGLPSDRFFAERPEGSVSTLKIQRTQQEDSAVYLCASSLARDEQFFGPGTRLTVL.

This clonotype came up a few times. The J gene is TRBJ2-5, the V gene TRBV9; the D gene is possibly TRBD2 (5 bases). The germline V gene encodes CDR1 SGDLS and CDR2 YYNGEE. Trimming left V 4 bases short and J 7 bases short, with 14 bases between. This CDR3 is built from 13 residues. The CDR3 DNA reads as TGTGCCAGCAGCCCCGGACTGTCGGGGACCCAGTACTTC. Translation: CASSPGLSGTQYF.

This clonotype was seen repeatedly, ten times or more. This chain uses TRBV13 with TRBJ1-1; D uncertain. V was trimmed by 6 bases and J by 1 base, leaving 15 bases between them. Per germline, CDR1 PRHDT and CDR2 FYEKMQ (reference sequence). This CDR3 contains 15 residues. CDR3 sequence (DNA): TGTGCCAGCAGATCCCCTAGCGGGCCGAACACTGAAGCTTTCTTT. Amino acid sequence: CASRSPSGPNTEAFF.

This clonotype showed up many times. The chain is built from TRBV7-2 and TRBJ2-1; 10 bases fit TRBD2. The CDR3 covers 15 residues. After removal of 6 bases from V and 4 bases from J, the junction contained 6 bases not matched to a gene. Germline values: CDR1 SGHTA, CDR2 FQGNSA. The CDR3 sequence is CASRITSGAYNEQFF. CDR3 DNA sequence: TGTGCCAGCAGAATAACTAGCGGGGCTTACAATGAGCAGTTCTTC.

Ten or more counts support this clonotype. This sequence joins TRBV3-1 and TRBJ1-1, with a weak D call TRBD1 (6 bases). With 1 base removed from V and 4 bases from J, the gap between germline ends came to 19 bases. Germline loops: CDR1 LGHDT, CDR2 YNNKEL (reference sequence). The CDR3 length is 17 residues. The DNA of the CDR3 is TGTGCCAGCAGCCAAGGCCCGGCCAGGGGCATAGGCACTGAAGCTTTCTTT. Its protein product is CASSQGPARGIGTEAFF. Full variable domain (missing parts from reference TRBV3-1 and TRBJ1-1): DTAVSQTPKYLVTQMGNDKSIKCEQNLGHDTMYWYKQDSKKFLKIMFSYNNKELIINETVPNRFSPKSPDKAHLNLHINSLELGDSAVYFCASSQGPARGIGTEAFFGQGTRLTVV.

In its sample, this clonotype ranks as medium-sized. The CDR3 spells CSVEEHGNGEQYF. The CDR3 DNA is TGCAGCGTTGAGGAACACGGGAATGGAGAGCAGTACTTC. The chain is built from TRBV29-1 and TRBJ2-7, with D possibly matching TRBD2 (5 bases). The CDR3 has 13 amino acids. V lost 3 bases and J 7 bases, leaving 16 bases between the germline ends. Germline V CDR1 and CDR2: SQVTM, ANQGSEA.

This clonotype was seen repeatedly, ten times or more. The chain combines TRBV30 with TRBJ1-1, with D possibly TRBD1 on 6 matching bases. Germline V lookup: CDR1 GTSNPN, CDR2 SVGIG (reference sequence). This CDR3 spans 14 amino acids. Trimming took 4 bases from V and 4 from J, leaving 16 bases between them. The CDR3 region has the DNA TGTGCCTGGAACCCAGGAACAGGGATCACTGAAGCTTTCTTT. This sequence encodes CAWNPGTGITEAFF.

By share, this clonotype counts as medium-sized (0.01 to 0.1%). This CDR3 reads CASSYDRALNEQYF. The CDR3 nucleotides read TGTGCCAGCAGTTACGACAGGGCGTTAAACGAGCAGTACTTC. The chain carries TRBV28 and TRBJ2-7; 7 positions match TRBD1. J lost 5 bases, V lost 4 bases, and 8 bases had no gene match. CDR1 is MDHEN and CDR2 is SYDVKM in the germline V gene. The CDR3 sequence is 14 residues long.

The chain combines TRBV12-3 or TRBV12-4 with TRBJ1-5; 7 nucleotides line up with TRBD1. Losses at the gene ends were 8 bases for V and 2 bases for J; bases not matched to a gene: 6. The length of the CDR3 is 14 residues. The chain's CDR3 is CASQGGLGNQPQHF. In nucleotides, the CDR3 is TGTGCCAGCCAAGGGGGCTTGGGCAATCAGCCCCAGCATTTT.

The chain combines TRBV11-2 with TRBJ2-1, with no clear D. This CDR3 contains 15 residues. Germline V gene lookup returns CDR1 SGHAT and CDR2 FQNNGV. The V end lost 0 bases, the J end lost 0 bases, and 6 bases lay between the germline ends. CDR3 nucleotide sequence: TGTGCCAGCAGCTTAGACCAACCCTCCTACAATGAGCAGTTCTTC. It translates to CASSLDQPSYNEQFF.

This clonotype was found many times. V is TRBV28 and J is TRBJ1-1; no reliable D call. Deletions cut 3 bases from V and 3 bases from J, with 14 bases between. The CDR3 runs 15 residues. CDR1 is MDHEN, CDR2 SYDVKM, per germline. Written as DNA, the CDR3 is TGTGCCAGCAGTTTGGGTGGGGTACGGGACACTGAAGCTTTCTTT. It codes for CASSLGGVRDTEAFF.